Listed below are T cell receptor beta chains from one sample, sequenced in a study of identical twins. Each CDR3 protein gets one entry after TCRdb re-called the 5' RACE reads with MiXCR. The repertoire holds hundreds of thousands of distinct CDR3 sequences, with roughly 12% as singletons. These data were also reused for a study on yellow fever vaccine responses in identical twins.

Material for sequencing was PBMCs. The receptors were sampled from a young woman in good health. CDR3s include the opening cysteine and the closing phenylalanine or tryptophan. The D gene is left open where the match is weak. Size values are once, few and many counts, or a class for expanded clones, and some rows have none.

size,D,J,V,CDR3,DNA
.,TRBD1,TRBJ2-3,TRBV5-8,CASSGSGTGTDTQYF,TGTGCCAGCAGCGGGTCCGGGACAGGCACAGATACGCAGTATTTT
.,TRBD2,TRBJ2-7,TRBV4-1,CASSHGTSGTYEQYF,TGCGCCAGCAGCCATGGGACTAGCGGTACCTACGAGCAGTACTTC
once,.,TRBJ1-1,TRBV10-3,CATMTPNTEAFF,TGTGCCACCATGACCCCGAACACTGAAGCTTTCTTT
.,.,TRBJ1-5,TRBV24-1,CATSDLSSNQPQHF,TGTGCCACCAGTGATTTATCGAGCAATCAGCCCCAGCATTTT
few,TRBD1,TRBJ1-1,TRBV12-3/TRBV12-4,CASSLRDRVTEAFF,TGTGCCAGCAGCCTCCGGGACAGAGTTACTGAAGCTTTCTTT
few,TRBD2,TRBJ2-7,TRBV7-8,CASSLPGTSGSGGIYEQYF,TGTGCCAGCAGCTTACCTGGGACTAGCGGGAGTGGTGGAATTTACGAGCAGTACTTC
.,.,TRBJ2-5,TRBV13,CASSYHRDRADQYF,TGTGCCAGCAGCTACCACCGGGACCGTGCAGACCAGTACTTC
few,.,TRBJ1-1,TRBV5-6,CASSLTVRTEAFF,TGTGCCAGCAGCTTGACCGTGAGAACTGAAGCTTTCTTT
few,.,TRBJ2-2,TRBV6-2/TRBV6-3,CASSYSEPRGTTGELFF,TGTGCCAGCAGTTACTCGGAGCCCCGGGGCACCACCGGGGAGCTGTTTTTT
.,TRBD1,TRBJ1-3,TRBV3-1,CASSQGGGNGNTIYF,TGTGCCAGCAGCCAAGGAGGGGGCAATGGAAACACCATATATTTT
.,TRBD1,TRBJ1-5,TRBV18,CASSPPGQGPQPQHF,TGTGCCAGCTCACCCCCGGGACAGGGCCCTCAGCCCCAGCATTTT
few,.,TRBJ1-5,TRBV19,CASSINSGEGNQPQHF,TGTGCCAGTAGTATCAATTCAGGGGAGGGCAATCAGCCCCAGCATTTT
.,.,TRBJ2-1,TRBV10-1,CASSESGTVYNEQFF,TGCGCCAGCAGTGAATCCGGGACTGTCTACAATGAGCAGTTCTTC
.,TRBD1,TRBJ2-3,TRBV18,CASSPPSGQGVQYF,TGTGCCAGCTCACCACCATCCGGACAGGGTGTGCAGTATTTT
.,.,TRBJ2-2,TRBV5-1,CASSFQRSSTGELFF,TGCGCCAGCAGCTTCCAGCGGTCCTCCACCGGGGAGCTGTTTTTT
.,.,TRBJ2-7,TRBV11-2,CASSLVGGDTYEQYF,TGTGCCAGCAGCTTAGTGGGGGGGGACACCTACGAGCAGTACTTC
few,.,TRBJ1-6,TRBV5-1,CASSSTGGDNSPLHF,TGCGCCAGCAGCTCGACAGGTGGCGATAATTCACCCCTCCACTTT
.,TRBD1,TRBJ1-4,TRBV5-1,CASSKGTVNEKLFF,TGCGCCAGCAGCAAGGGGACAGTTAATGAAAAACTGTTTTTT
.,.,TRBJ2-1,TRBV29-1,CSVEYGRRSYNEQFF,TGCAGCGTTGAGTATGGCAGGCGTTCCTACAATGAGCAGTTCTTC
few,.,TRBJ2-5,TRBV3-1,CASSQDMTQYF,TGTGCCAGCAGCCAAGATATGACCCAGTACTTC
many,.,TRBJ2-4,TRBV25-1,CASSEESSGAKNIQYF,TGTGCCAGCAGTGAAGAGTCTAGTGGCGCCAAAAACATTCAGTACTTC
few,.,TRBJ2-2,TRBV6-1,CASRPPPGPGELFF,TGTGCCAGCAGGCCCCCTCCCGGGCCCGGGGAGCTGTTTTTT
.,TRBD1,TRBJ2-4,TRBV28,CASSPGTGLAKNIQYF,TGTGCCAGCAGCCCCGGGACAGGCCTAGCCAAAAACATTCAGTACTTC
.,TRBD2,TRBJ2-7,TRBV29-1,CSVEGSGRGEQYF,TGCAGCGTTGAAGGTAGCGGGAGAGGGGAGCAGTACTTC
few,TRBD2,TRBJ2-2,TRBV20-1,CSARDPNARLAVGTGELFF,TGCAGTGCTAGAGATCCCAACGCCAGACTAGCGGTTGGCACCGGGGAGCTGTTTTTT
.,.,TRBJ2-4,TRBV24-1,CATSDSPGPRAKNIQYF,TGTGCCACCAGTGATTCTCCGGGCCCGAGAGCCAAAAACATTCAGTACTTC
.,TRBD1,TRBJ2-1,TRBV15,CATSREKTGSYNEQFF,TGTGCCACCAGCAGAGAAAAGACAGGGTCCTACAATGAGCAGTTCTTC
.,.,TRBJ1-1,TRBV15,CATSRDRQSSFF,TGTGCCACCAGCAGAGATCGCCAGTCATCTTTCTTT
few,TRBD2,TRBJ2-5,TRBV13,CASSHQQRGETQYF,TGTGCCAGCAGCCACCAACAGCGGGGGGAAACCCAGTACTTC
many,.,TRBJ1-2,TRBV5-1,CASSLAVQPGDYGYTF,TGCGCCAGCAGCTTGGCCGTACAGCCCGGGGACTATGGCTACACCTTC
.,TRBD2,TRBJ2-1,TRBV28,CASSFFRGGLLDNEQFF,TGTGCCAGCAGTTTTTTTCGGGGGGGGCTGCTTGACAATGAGCAGTTCTTC
.,TRBD1,TRBJ2-1,TRBV4-1,CASSHRQGGTNEQFF,TGCGCCAGCAGCCATCGACAGGGGGGGACGAATGAGCAGTTCTTC
few,TRBD2,TRBJ2-3,TRBV5-1,CASTQAGGPTDTQYF,TGCGCCAGCACCCAGGCGGGAGGGCCGACAGATACGCAGTATTTT
.,.,TRBJ2-7,TRBV5-1,CASSLESAAGLYEQYF,TGCGCCAGCAGCTTGGAGTCAGCGGCCGGGCTTTACGAGCAGTACTTC
few,TRBD1,TRBJ2-1,TRBV20-1,CSASIGTGNEQFF,TGCAGTGCTAGCATCGGGACAGGAAATGAGCAGTTCTTC
many,.,TRBJ2-2,TRBV9,CASSVGSTGELFF,TGTGCCAGCAGCGTAGGGTCCACCGGGGAGCTGTTTTTT
few,TRBD1,TRBJ2-7,TRBV4-2,CASSQDGQGYEQYF,TGTGCCAGCAGCCAAGATGGACAGGGCTACGAGCAGTACTTC
few,TRBD2,TRBJ2-1,TRBV6-1,CASTAGGYNEQFF,TGTGCCAGCACAGCGGGAGGGTACAATGAGCAGTTCTTC
few,.,TRBJ2-3,TRBV18,CASSPGENTQYF,TGTGCCAGCTCCCCTGGTGAAAATACGCAGTATTTT
few,TRBD1,TRBJ1-1,TRBV20-1,CSARTDRGQYTEAFF,TGCAGTGCTAGAACGGACAGGGGGCAGTACACTGAAGCTTTCTTT
few,TRBD1,TRBJ2-3,TRBV7-2,CASSADRGFGTDTQYF,TGTGCCAGCAGCGCAGACAGGGGGTTTGGAACAGATACGCAGTATTTT
many,.,TRBJ1-1,TRBV6-5,CASWRPNTEAFF,TGTGCCAGCTGGAGACCGAACACTGAAGCTTTCTTT
few,TRBD1,TRBJ1-1,TRBV5-1,CASSLTGASNTEAFF,TGCGCCAGCAGCTTGACAGGGGCCTCAAACACTGAAGCTTTCTTT
few,.,TRBJ1-1,TRBV10-3,CAISESGSVGAEAFF,TGTGCCATCAGTGAGTCCGGCAGTGTGGGGGCTGAAGCTTTCTTT
many,.,TRBJ2-1,TRBV12-3/TRBV12-4,CASSSSGVLNEQFF,TGTGCCAGCAGTTCATCGGGGGTGTTGAATGAGCAGTTCTTC